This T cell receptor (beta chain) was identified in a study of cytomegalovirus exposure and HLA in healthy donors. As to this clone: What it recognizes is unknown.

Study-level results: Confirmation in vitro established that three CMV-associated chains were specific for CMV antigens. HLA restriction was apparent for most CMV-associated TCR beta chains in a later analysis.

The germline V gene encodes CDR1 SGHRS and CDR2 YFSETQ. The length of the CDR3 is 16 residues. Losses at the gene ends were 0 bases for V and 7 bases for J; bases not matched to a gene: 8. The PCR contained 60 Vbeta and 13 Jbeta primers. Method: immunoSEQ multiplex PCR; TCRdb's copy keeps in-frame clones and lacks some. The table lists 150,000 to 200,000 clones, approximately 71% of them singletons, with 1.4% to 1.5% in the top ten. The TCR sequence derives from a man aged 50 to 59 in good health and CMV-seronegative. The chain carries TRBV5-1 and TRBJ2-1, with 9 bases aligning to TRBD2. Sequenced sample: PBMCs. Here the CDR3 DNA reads TGCGCCAGCAGCTTGGACGGGACTAGCCCAGTAAATGAGCAGTTCTTC. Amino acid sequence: CASSLDGTSPVNEQFF.